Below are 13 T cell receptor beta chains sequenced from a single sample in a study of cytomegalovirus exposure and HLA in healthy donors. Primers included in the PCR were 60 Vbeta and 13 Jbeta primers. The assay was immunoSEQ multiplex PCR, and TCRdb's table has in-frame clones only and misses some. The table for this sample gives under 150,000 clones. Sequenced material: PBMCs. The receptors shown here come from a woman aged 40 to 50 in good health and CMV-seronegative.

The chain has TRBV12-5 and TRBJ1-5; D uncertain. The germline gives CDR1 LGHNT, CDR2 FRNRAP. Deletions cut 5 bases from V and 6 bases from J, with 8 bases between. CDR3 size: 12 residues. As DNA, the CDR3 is TGTGCTAGTGGTATACCGGGTCAGCCCCAGCATTTT. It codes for CASGIPGQPQHF.

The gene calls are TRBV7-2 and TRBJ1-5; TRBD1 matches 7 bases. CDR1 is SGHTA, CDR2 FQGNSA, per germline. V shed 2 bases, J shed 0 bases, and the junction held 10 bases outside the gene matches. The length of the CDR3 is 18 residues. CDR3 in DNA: TGTGCCAGCAGCTTATACGTGTGGACAGGCCATAGCAATCAGCCCCAGCATTTT. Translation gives CASSLYVWTGHSNQPQHF.

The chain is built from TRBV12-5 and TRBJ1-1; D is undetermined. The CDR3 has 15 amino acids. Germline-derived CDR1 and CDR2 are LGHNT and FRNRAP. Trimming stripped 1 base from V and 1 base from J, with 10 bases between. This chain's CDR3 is CASGLGQSWNTEAFF. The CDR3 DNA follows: TGTGCTAGTGGTTTGGGACAATCCTGGAACACTGAAGCTTTCTTT.

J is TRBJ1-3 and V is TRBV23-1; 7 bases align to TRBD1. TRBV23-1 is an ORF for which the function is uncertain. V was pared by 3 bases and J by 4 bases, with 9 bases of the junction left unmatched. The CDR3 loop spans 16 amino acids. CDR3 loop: CASSHEARGVGNTIYF. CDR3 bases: TGCGCCAGCAGTCATGAGGCCAGGGGGGTCGGAAACACCATATATTTT.

The CDR3 loop reads CASSSVRWTDTMGTEAFF. As DNA, the CDR3 is TGTGCCAGCAGTTCAGTTAGGTGGACTGACACCATGGGAACTGAAGCTTTCTTT. V gene TRBV11-2 combines with J gene TRBJ1-1, with D unresolved. V lost 6 bases to trimming and J lost 5 bases, with 28 bases between them. The CDR3 has 18 residues. Germline CDR1 reads SGHAT; CDR2 reads FQNNGV.

The CDR3 nucleotides are TGCGCCAGCAGCCACCCCCGGGAGGGGGGCGCCGGTGGCTACACCTTC. Translation: CASSHPREGGAGGYTF. The J gene is TRBJ1-2, the V gene TRBV4-1, with a possible D match to TRBD1 (6 bases). This CDR3 comprises 16 residues. CDR1 and CDR2 from the germline V gene are MGHRA and YSYEKL. V gave up 3 bases and J gave up 7 bases, with 21 bases separating them.

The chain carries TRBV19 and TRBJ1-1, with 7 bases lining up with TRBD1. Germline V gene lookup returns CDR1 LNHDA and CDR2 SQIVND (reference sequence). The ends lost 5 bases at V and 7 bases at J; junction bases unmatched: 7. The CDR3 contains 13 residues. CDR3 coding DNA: TGTGCCAGTAGTGTAACAGGGGAAATTGAAGCTTTCTTT. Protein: CASSVTGEIEAFF.

CDR3 DNA: TGTGCCAGCAGCCCGCGGACTAGCTCGAACATTCAGTACTTC. Amino acids: CASSPRTSSNIQYF. The chain has TRBV5-6 and TRBJ2-4; 8 bases fit TRBD2. The CDR3 contains 14 residues. Germline trimming cut 4 bases from V and 7 bases from J; bases unmatched to any gene: 7. Germline CDR1 SGHDT, CDR2 YYEEEE.

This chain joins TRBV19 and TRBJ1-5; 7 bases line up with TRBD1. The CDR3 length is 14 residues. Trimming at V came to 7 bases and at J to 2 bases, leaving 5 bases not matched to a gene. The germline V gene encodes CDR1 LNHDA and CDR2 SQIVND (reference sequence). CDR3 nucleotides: TGTGCCAGTATGAACAGGGGAGGCAATCAGCCCCAGCATTTT. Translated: CASMNRGGNQPQHF.

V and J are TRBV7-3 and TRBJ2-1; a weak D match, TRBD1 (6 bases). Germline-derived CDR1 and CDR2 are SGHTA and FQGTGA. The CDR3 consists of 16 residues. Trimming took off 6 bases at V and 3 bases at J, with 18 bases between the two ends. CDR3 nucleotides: TGTGCCAGCAGTCTTCTGGGGGCGCTTAACTACAATGAGCAGTTCTTC. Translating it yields CASSLLGALNYNEQFF.

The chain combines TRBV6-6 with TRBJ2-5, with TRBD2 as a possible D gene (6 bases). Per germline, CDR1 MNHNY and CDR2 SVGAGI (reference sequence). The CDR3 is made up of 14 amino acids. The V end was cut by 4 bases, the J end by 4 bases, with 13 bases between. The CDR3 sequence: CASSFGTGGETQYF. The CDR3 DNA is TGTGCCAGCAGTTTCGGGACTGGCGGAGAGACCCAGTACTTC.

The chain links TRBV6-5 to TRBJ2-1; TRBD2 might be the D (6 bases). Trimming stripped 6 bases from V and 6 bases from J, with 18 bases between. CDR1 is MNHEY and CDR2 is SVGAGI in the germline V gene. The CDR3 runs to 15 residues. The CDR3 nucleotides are TGTGCCAGCAGCCCTGGGGGACTCAAGGGCAATGAGCAGTTCTTC. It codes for CASSPGGLKGNEQFF.

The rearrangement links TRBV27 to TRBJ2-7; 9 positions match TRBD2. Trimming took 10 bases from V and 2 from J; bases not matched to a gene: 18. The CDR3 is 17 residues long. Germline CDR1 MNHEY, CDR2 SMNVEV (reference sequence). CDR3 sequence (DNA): TGTGCCACCTCCAATCGGGCGGGGCGGGGGGGCCCCTACGAGCAGTACGTC. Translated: CATSNRAGRGGPYEQYV.